This TCR beta chain was sequenced during a study of early T cells in non-severe SARS-CoV-2 infection. Study conclusions and caveats: Anti-spike CD8 responses were favored in VDJdb matching, and private and CD4 specificities were missed.

The CDR3 extends over 15 amino acids. Trimming pared 0 bases from V and 6 bases from J, leaving 13 bases between. CDR1 LGHNA and CDR2 YSLEER come from the germline V gene. To note about this clonotype: No antigen is known for it.

Unique molecular identifiers were added to individual cDNA molecules. One entry per CDR3 protein, called by TCRdb with MiXCR from the 5' RACE reads. Here the sample spans around 39,000 distinct CDR3 sequences, approximately 5.1% being singletons. The chain joins TRBV4-3 to TRBJ2-3; tentative D call: TRBD2 (6 bases). The input for sequencing was whole blood, taken at baseline. The sequence was obtained from an adult who was a healthcare worker with PCR-confirmed SARS-CoV-2 infection or an uninfected control (not recorded which). The CDR3 spells CASSQDQEGPDTQYF. The CDR3 bases are TGCGCCAGCAGCCAAGATCAGGAGGGGCCCGATACGCAGTATTTT.